These 28 T cell receptor beta chains originate from one sample sequenced in a study of T cell changes during pregnancy in multiple sclerosis. Some clones are missing from TCRdb's copy, which holds only in-frame ones; the method was immunoSEQ multiplex PCR. This sample yields tens of thousands of clones, of which about 92% are seen a single time; 0.2% belongs to the top ten. The sample was CD4+ T cells from peripheral blood mononuclear cells, taken in the second trimester of pregnancy. The receptors originated from a female donor with multiple sclerosis, enrolled in a pregnancy study.

The chain is built from TRBV19 and TRBJ2-2; the D is unclear. The CDR3 extends over 15 amino acids. The V end lost 5 bases, the J end lost 4 bases, and 14 bases lay between the germline ends. Per germline, CDR1 LNHDA and CDR2 SQIVND (reference sequence). The CDR3 sequence is CASSPPARVTGELFF. CDR3 DNA sequence: TGTGCCAGTAGTCCGCCTGCACGGGTCACCGGGGAGCTGTTTTTT.

This clone was seen just once. This chain links TRBV5-1 with TRBJ2-1; perhaps TRBD1 as D (6 bases). V was shortened by 3 bases and J by 0 bases, with 22 bases between the two germline ends. The CDR3 runs to 19 residues. Germline assignment: CDR1 SGHRS and CDR2 YFSETQ. DNA for the CDR3: TGCGCCAGCAGCTCCCCTAATATTCCTACAGGGATCTCCTACAATGAGCAGTTCTTC. Translating gives CASSSPNIPTGISYNEQFF.

This chain joins TRBV7-3 and TRBJ2-1; 8 bases fit TRBD2. Trimming took 1 base from V and 2 from J; bases not matched to a gene: 4. The germline gives CDR1 SGHTA, CDR2 FQGTGA. The CDR3 contains 16 residues. For the CDR3, the DNA is TGTGCCAGCAGCTTAATTGTAGCGGGGCCCTACAATGAGCAGTTCTTC. Protein: CASSLIVAGPYNEQFF.

This chain connects TRBV28 to TRBJ1-3; D ambiguous. Germline values: CDR1 MDHEN, CDR2 SYDVKM. Trimming shortened V by 1 base and J by 0 bases, and 7 bases separated the two germline ends. This CDR3 has 15 amino acids. CDR3 loop: CASSLSPSSGNTIYF. The CDR3, as DNA: TGTGCCAGCAGTTTATCACCCAGCTCTGGAAACACCATATATTTT.

The genes are TRBV2 and TRBJ2-1; D remains ambiguous. Trimming took 3 bases from V and 4 from J, leaving 10 bases between them. The CDR3 totals 14 residues. The V gene's germline CDR1 is SNHLY and CDR2 FYNNEI. The CDR3 DNA follows: TGTGCCAGCAGTGACAACGGGTCTTACAATGAGCAGTTCTTC. Encoded protein: CASSDNGSYNEQFF. The variable domain in full, completed from reference TRBV2 and TRBJ2-1, reads EPEVTQTPSHQVTQMGQEVILRCVPISNHLYFYWYRQILGQKVEFLVSFYNNEISEKSEIFDDQFSVERPDGSNFTLKIRSTKLEDSAMYFCASSDNGSYNEQFFGPGTRLTVL.

The chain carries TRBV5-1 and TRBJ1-1; 11 nucleotides match TRBD1. The CDR3 has 15 amino acids. Per the germline V gene, CDR1 is SGHRS and CDR2 is YFSETQ. The ends lost 0 bases at V and 4 bases at J; junction bases unmatched: 2. In DNA, the CDR3 is TGCGCCAGCAGCTTGGGGGGACAGGGGGTCACTGAAGCTTTCTTT. Translated, it gives CASSLGGQGVTEAFF.

This rearrangement joins TRBV9 to TRBJ2-1, with 12 bases fitting TRBD2. The CDR3 totals 17 residues. The germline V gene encodes CDR1 SGDLS and CDR2 YYNGEE. J gave up 0 bases and V 1 base, and 2 bases lay outside the gene matches. In DNA form, the CDR3 reads TGTGCCAGCAGCGTACTGACTAGCGGGGGCTCCTACAATGAGCAGTTCTTC. Translated: CASSVLTSGGSYNEQFF.

The CDR3 coding sequence is TGTGCCAGCAGTTACCCGGGACTCCCCTATGAGCAGTTCTTC. Translated, it gives CASSYPGLPYEQFF. The rearrangement uses TRBV6-5 and TRBJ2-1, with D tentatively TRBD2 (6 bases). CDR1 MNHEY and CDR2 SVGAGI come from the germline V gene. Trimming removed 2 bases from V and 8 bases from J, with 13 bases in between. This CDR3 has 14 residues.

The rearrangement joins TRBV5-1 to TRBJ2-1; D may be TRBD2 (5 bases). This CDR3 is built from 12 residues. Trimming removed 2 bases from V and 8 bases from J, with 8 bases in between. The germline gives CDR1 SGHRS, CDR2 YFSETQ. This chain's CDR3 is CASSLGGDEQFF. For the CDR3, the DNA is TGCGCCAGCAGCTTAGGAGGCGATGAGCAGTTCTTC.

The V gene is TRBV10-3, the J gene TRBJ2-3, with 10 nucleotides matching TRBD2. In germline, CDR1 is ENHRY, CDR2 SYGVKD. V dropped 4 bases and J dropped 3; count of bases not matched to a gene: 7. CDR3 length: 16 amino acids. The CDR3, as DNA: TGTGCCATCAGTGTGCTAGCGGGGGAAAGTACAGATACGCAGTATTTT. Amino acids: CAISVLAGESTDTQYF.

With regard to this clone: This specimen includes other DNA sequences encoding the same CDR3. The chain links TRBV5-1 to TRBJ2-3, with a possible D match to TRBD2 (6 bases). Trimming removed 2 bases at V and 2 bases at J, with 9 bases between. This CDR3 has 14 residues. Germline V gene lookup returns CDR1 SGHRS and CDR2 YFSETQ. The CDR3 protein is CASSFGRDTDTQYF. The CDR3 DNA is TGCGCCAGCAGCTTCGGGCGGGACACAGATACGCAGTATTTT. The full variable domain, its missing parts supplied by reference TRBV5-1 and TRBJ2-3, is KAGVTQTPRYLIKTRGQQVTLSCSPISGHRSVSWYQQTPGQGLQFLFEYFSETQRNKGNFPGRFSGRQFSNSRSEMNVSTLELGDSALYLCASSFGRDTDTQYFGPGTRLTVL.

The chain combines TRBV6-5 with TRBJ2-7, with D tentatively TRBD2 (6 bases). The CDR3 spans 15 residues. Germline V gene lookup returns CDR1 MNHEY and CDR2 SVGAGI. Between the trimmed V and J ends, which lost 0 bases and 3 bases, there was a span of 12 bases. The CDR3 sequence is CASSYSRLASYEQYF. CDR3 DNA sequence: TGTGCCAGCAGTTACTCTAGGCTAGCGAGCTACGAGCAGTACTTC.

The chain carries TRBV19 and TRBJ2-7; tentatively, D is TRBD1 (7 bases). Trimming took 4 bases from V and 6 from J, leaving 19 bases between them. This CDR3 has 15 amino acids. Per the germline V gene, CDR1 is LNHDA and CDR2 is SQIVND (reference sequence). The CDR3 nucleotides read TGTGCCAGTAGTACTAACCGACAGGGAGGTAGCGAGCAGTACTTC. Amino acids: CASSTNRQGGSEQYF.

This rearrangement joins TRBV14 to TRBJ2-1; 10 bases match TRBD2. Trimming cost V 0 bases and J 8 bases; bases outside gene matches: 7. The germline V gene encodes CDR1 SGHDN and CDR2 FVKESK. The CDR3 contains 16 residues. For the CDR3, the DNA is TGTGCCAGCAGCCAAGATATACTAGCGGGAATCGATGAGCAGTTCTTC. It yields the protein CASSQDILAGIDEQFF.

V gene TRBV30 combines with J gene TRBJ2-1, with 9 bases lining up with TRBD2. Germline V gene data show CDR1 as GTSNPN and CDR2 as SVGIG (reference sequence). The CDR3 has 14 residues. The J segment lost 7 bases and the V segment lost 4 bases, leaving 8 bases of the junction unmatched. The CDR3 loop is CAWKLAGARNEQFF. The CDR3 coding sequence is TGTGCCTGGAAATTAGCGGGAGCTAGAAATGAGCAGTTCTTC.

The V and J genes are TRBV15 and TRBJ2-1; no firm D call. CDR3 size: 16 residues. V was cut by 0 bases and J by 0 bases, with 9 bases left in between. CDR1 is LNHNV, CDR2 YYDKDF, per germline (reference sequence). This CDR3 reads CATSRETPSSYNEQFF. The CDR3 DNA follows: TGTGCCACCAGCAGAGAAACACCTAGCTCCTACAATGAGCAGTTCTTC. Drawing the rest from reference TRBV15 and TRBJ2-1, the complete variable domain is DAMVIQNPRYQVTQFGKPVTLSCSQTLNHNVMYWYQQKSSQAPKLLFHYYDKDFNNEADTPDNFQSRRPNTSFCFLDIRSPGLGDTAMYLCATSRETPSSYNEQFFGPGTRLTVL.

The V call is TRBV5-6, the J call TRBJ1-2; TRBD1 matches 8 bases. The germline V gene encodes CDR1 SGHDT and CDR2 YYEEEE. The CDR3 is 13 amino acids. V lost 4 bases to trimming and J lost 7 bases; unmatched junction nucleotides: 6. CDR3 in amino acids: CASSTRTGIGYTF. The CDR3 coding sequence is TGTGCCAGCAGCACCCGGACAGGGATTGGCTACACCTTC.

The rearrangement links TRBV19 to TRBJ2-7; D is perhaps TRBD1 (6 bases). The CDR3 is 15 residues long. The V end was cut by 1 base, the J end by 3 bases, with 13 bases between. CDR1 is LNHDA and CDR2 is SQIVND in the germline V gene (reference sequence). The CDR3 sequence is CASSIGPTGRYEQYF. CDR3 nucleotide sequence: TGTGCCAGTAGTATAGGCCCGACAGGCCGCTACGAGCAGTACTTC.

This clone was seen just once. This chain joins TRBV7-2 and TRBJ2-7; TRBD1 matches at 7 bases. The CDR3 extends over 15 amino acids. Per germline, CDR1 SGHTA and CDR2 FQGNSA. The trim removed 6 bases at V and 0 bases at J, leaving 8 bases unmatched. CDR3 bases: TGTGCCAGCAGTTACGACAGGGTGACCTCCTACGAGCAGTACTTC. Translated: CASSYDRVTSYEQYF.

V usage is TRBV5-1 and J usage is TRBJ2-3; D may be TRBD1 (6 bases). Germline lookup yields CDR1 SGHRS and CDR2 YFSETQ. This CDR3 has 13 residues. V lost 0 bases and J 9 bases, leaving 11 bases between the germline ends. This CDR3 reads CASSLAGQGTQYF. For the CDR3, the DNA is TGCGCCAGCAGCTTGGCGGGGCAGGGGACGCAGTATTTT.

The chain carries TRBV6-6 and TRBJ1-1, with D uncertain. Germline V gene sequence: CDR1 MNHNY, CDR2 SVGAGI (reference sequence). V gave up 3 bases and J gave up 8 bases, with 7 bases separating them. CDR3 length: 11 residues. In DNA, the CDR3 is TGTGCCAGCAGTTATGGAGGAGAAGCTTTCTTT. Its translation: CASSYGGEAFF.

This clone came up once. The chain couples TRBV7-8 to TRBJ1-4; D is perhaps TRBD1 (6 bases). The CDR3 has 13 amino acids. The V and J ends lost 5 bases and 8 bases respectively, with 12 bases between them. Germline-derived CDR1 and CDR2 are SGHVS and FQNEAQ. CDR3 bases: TGTGCCAGCAGCGCTCGGACAGACGAAAAACTGTTTTTT. It is translated as CASSARTDEKLFF.

The V and J genes are TRBV18 and TRBJ2-1; 10 bases match TRBD1. There are 15 residues in the CDR3. The germline gives CDR1 KGHSH, CDR2 LQKENI. V shed 2 bases, J shed 9 bases, and the junction held 7 bases outside the gene matches. CDR3 DNA: TGTGCCAGCTCACCATCGGGACAGGGGAGAGGTGAGCAGTTCTTC. Translated: CASSPSGQGRGEQFF.

The V call is TRBV2, the J call TRBJ1-1; perhaps TRBD1 as D (5 bases). Germline V gene lookup returns CDR1 SNHLY and CDR2 FYNNEI. The V gene lost 4 bases and the J gene lost 0 bases, with 18 bases spanning the gap. The CDR3 has 17 residues. CDR3 DNA sequence: TGTGCCAGCAGTGCGCCCCAGGTTCCAGGGTTGAACACTGAAGCTTTCTTT. Amino acids: CASSAPQVPGLNTEAFF. The full variable domain, in which reference TRBV2 and TRBJ1-1 provide the parts outside the CDR3, is EPEVTQTPSHQVTQMGQEVILRCVPISNHLYFYWYRQILGQKVEFLVSFYNNEISEKSEIFDDQFSVERPDGSNFTLKIRSTKLEDSAMYFCASSAPQVPGLNTEAFFGQGTRLTVV.

The chain is built from TRBV5-5 and TRBJ1-2; D possibly corresponds to TRBD1 (5 bases). This CDR3 has 13 residues. CDR1 and CDR2 (germline): SGHKS, YYEKEE (reference sequence). The V end lost 2 bases, the J end lost 8 bases, and 13 bases lay between the germline ends. This CDR3 is CASSFWGEKGYTF. DNA of the CDR3: TGTGCCAGCAGCTTCTGGGGGGAGAAAGGCTACACCTTC. Using reference TRBV5-5 and TRBJ1-2 for the parts outside the CDR3, the full variable domain is DAGVTQSPTHLIKTRGQQVTLRCSPISGHKSVSWYQQVLGQGPQFIFQYYEKEERGRGNFPDRFSARQFPNYSSELNVNALLLGDSALYLCASSFWGEKGYTFGSGTRLTVV.

The rearrangement uses TRBV5-6 and TRBJ2-1; 7 nucleotides agree with TRBD1. CDR1 is SGHDT and CDR2 is YYEEEE in the germline V gene. The V gene end was trimmed by 4 bases and the J gene end by 6 bases; junction bases not matched to a gene: 10. The CDR3 contains 15 residues. CDR3 region: CASSLLTGTINEQFF. CDR3 in DNA: TGTGCCAGCAGCCTCTTGACAGGGACAATCAATGAGCAGTTCTTC. Supplemented by reference TRBV5-6 and TRBJ2-1, the full variable domain reads DAGVTQSPTHLIKTRGQQVTLRCSPKSGHDTVSWYQQALGQGPQFIFQYYEEEERQRGNFPDRFSGHQFPNYSSELNVNALLLGDSALYLCASSLLTGTINEQFFGPGTRLTVL.

As for this clone: The same CDR3 is also encoded by other DNA sequences in this sample. The V and J genes are TRBV6-5 and TRBJ1-4; 7 positions match TRBD1. This CDR3 has 15 amino acids. With 5 bases clipped from V and 0 bases from J, the junction kept 3 bases outside the gene matches. Germline V gene sequence: CDR1 MNHEY, CDR2 SVGAGI. Here the CDR3 reads CASSADRATNEKLFF. As DNA, the CDR3 is TGTGCCAGCAGTGCCGACAGGGCAACTAATGAAAAACTGTTTTTT.

The rearrangement links TRBV30 to TRBJ1-1; 7 bases align to TRBD1. Germline loops: CDR1 GTSNPN, CDR2 SVGIG (reference sequence). The length of the CDR3 is 13 residues. V lost 3 bases to trimming and J lost 4 bases; unmatched junction nucleotides: 5. The CDR3 DNA follows: TGTGCCTGGAGACAGGGGCCGGGCACTGAAGCTTTCTTT. Encoded protein: CAWRQGPGTEAFF.